This T cell receptor beta chain was identified in a study of monozygotic twins with cystic fibrosis (dated by TCRdb to about 2021). About the study as a whole: Barcoded libraries were prepared with roughly 15 PCR cycles from approximately 2.7 micrograms of fragmented DNA. Data for three of the twin pairs had previously been reported in another context. On the day blood was drawn, the twins' weight-for-height and FEVPerc (FEV1 disease centile) were ranked against those of the roughly 960 cohort participants. To assess genetic influence on V and J gene usage, the study compared TCR beta repertoires within and across 16 monozygotic twin pairs with cystic fibrosis. Ten female and six male twin pairs, aged roughly 2.0 to 36.4 years (median roughly 8.4 years) and mostly children and adolescents, were included in the cohort. The research as a whole found: Simpson clonality was found to be generally low (median roughly 0.009), suggesting a naive-dominated repertoire, although higher clonality was observed in the most severely affected patients. In 13 of 16 pairs, V gene usage most closely resembled the co-twin's, and the same held for J usage in 8 of 16 pairs, a pattern suggesting genetic constraints. Nucleotide-identical clonotype sharing was significantly higher within monozygotic CF twin pairs than between unrelated CF individuals (P = 0.000026, Mann-Whitney). The cohort was small, and the number of shared CDR3s showed no association with age, concordance or disease severity.

Concerning this clone itself: Its antigen specificity is not known. Qualities for individual bases were not recorded, and no much larger clone is one base off.

TCR beta CDR3 regions were amplified by multiplex PCR with the immunoSEQ immune profiling system according to the manufacturer's instructions. An Illumina NextSeq system was used to carry out the sequencing. The original pipeline was this. Sequence data were processed on the immunoSEQ Analyzer platform, and clonality was calculated as the square root of Simpson's index of productive rearrangements. Similarity in V and J usage was measured by Jensen-Shannon distance, and OLGA was used to compute CDR3 generation probabilities. Shared CDR3 sequences were searched in the immuneACCESS database (August 2020) and in VDJdb (December 2020). Not all clones reach the TCRdb copy of this immuneACCESS table, which keeps in-frame sequences only. Checked studies attribute under half of the gap to unresolved V genes and leave the rest unexplained. V, J and clone size reflect that table, while D and trimming were determined from the DNA. The sample records approximately 20,000 clones, roughly 97% of which are singletons. The top ten clonotypes cover about 0.16% of the sample.

The CDR1 and CDR2 encoded by the germline V gene (reference sequence) are MNHEY and SMNVEV. Counted from cysteine to phenylalanine, this CDR3 has 13 amino acids. Only the CDR3 region is kept as DNA, spanning 39 bases read in frame from base 1. Trimming at the junction amounts to 3 bases on V and 0 bases on J, and the germline ends lie 5 bases apart. The twin pairs came from the European Cystic Fibrosis Twin and Sibling Study Cohort, a cohort that recruited patients from roughly 160 CF clinics across 14 European countries. Zygosity and CFTR genotype were confirmed in-house, and zygosity was tested by multiplex PCR of nine short tandem repeat loci. Peripheral blood was sampled from each twin, with clinical parameters recorded on the day of blood sampling. Genomic DNA was isolated from peripheral blood cells with phenol/chloroform and kept in TE buffer at 4 degrees C.

The TCR originated in a girl aged 10-17 years with cystic fibrosis. The sample taken for sequencing was blood. The chain is encoded by TRBV27 joined to TRBJ1-1; the D gene cannot be named for sure. The DNA sequence is given as TGTGCCAGCAGTTTTTCTGTGAACACTGAAGCTTTCTTT. This sequence encodes CASSFSVNTEAFF.